The source of this T cell receptor (beta chain) is a study of human T cells and chemical hapten exposure. TCRdb independently ran MiXCR on the RACE reads; one entry per CDR3 protein. The data hold approximately 90,000 distinct CDR3 sequences, with about 10% observed a single time. The time point is: patch test 1, 2 weeks after DPC sensitization. The treatment was: therapeutic diphenylcyclopropenone sensitization with weekly scalp DPC. Unfractionated whole blood was the source from which total RNA was extracted. There are a few counts of this clonotype. The CDR3 has 15 residues. CDR1 is SGHRS and CDR2 is YFSETQ in the germline V gene. The germline V and J ends were trimmed by 0 bases and 1 base, with 10 bases remaining between them.

The sequencing here drew on whole blood, taken in connection with sensitization to the hapten diphenylcyclopropenone (DPC). The chain has TRBV5-1 and TRBJ2-5; tentative D call: TRBD1 (5 bases). This receptor was identified in a man aged 35 to 55 with alopecia areata. Some clones in this sample may be carry-over from other donors' samples. CDR3 loop: CASSLARAIQETQYF. In DNA form, the CDR3 reads TGCGCCAGCAGCTTGGCCAGGGCTATCCAAGAGACCCAGTACTTC.